What follows is one T cell receptor beta chain and its context. What it binds is not known. This sample is drawn from a study of OX40 agonist ivuxolimab in advanced cancers. Findings and caveats of the study: Among the lowest levels of clonal expansion were found in partial responders at 0.1-3.0 mg/kg. Mean expanded clone counts were higher in CD8+ than CD4+ T cells.

The assay was immunoSEQ multiplex PCR, and TCRdb's table has in-frame clones only and misses some. The sample holds approximately 70,000 clones, 70% to 90% seen once. This material consisted of CD4+ or CD8+ T cells sorted from blood, taken in a trial of the OX40 agonist ivuxolimab. The receptor was derived from an adult with an advanced solid tumor such as melanoma, head and neck, liver or kidney cancer.

In nucleotides, the CDR3 is TGTGCCAGCAGTTTTAGCGGGGGGGCGGGAGATACGCAGTATTTT. Translation gives CASSFSGGAGDTQYF. The chain is built from TRBV6-5 and TRBJ2-3, with TRBD2 matching over 11 bases. CDR1 and CDR2 from the germline V gene are MNHEY and SVGAGI. This CDR3 region has 15 residues. Trimming cost V 4 bases and J 5 bases; bases outside gene matches: 5.